The next 7 T cell receptor beta chains were all read from a single sample in a study of identical twins. TCRdb re-derived calls from the 5' RACE reads in MiXCR, one entry per CDR3 protein. The sample gives about 520,000 distinct CDR3 sequences, roughly a fifth of which show up once; 0.8% to 1% is in the top ten. These sequences were also reported in another study, on T cells expressing NK-cell markers.

The sample consisted of CD4+ T cells sorted from blood. The receptor set was obtained from a woman between 18 and 29 years old in good health.

The chain joins TRBV10-3 to TRBJ2-7; D gene ambiguous. This CDR3 has 11 amino acids. Germline V gene lookup returns CDR1 ENHRY and CDR2 SYGVKD. The V gene lost 3 bases and the J gene lost 6 bases, with 6 bases spanning the gap. CDR3 residues: CAISDYREQYF. The CDR3 DNA follows: TGTGCCATCAGTGACTACCGCGAGCAGTACTTC.

This chain uses TRBV3-1 with TRBJ2-7; D not certain. The CDR3 covers 13 residues. Germline V gene lookup returns CDR1 LGHDT and CDR2 YNNKEL (reference sequence). Between the trimmed V and J ends, which lost 3 bases and 7 bases, there was a span of 13 bases. The CDR3 sequence is CASSHPNAEEQYF. CDR3 DNA sequence: TGTGCCAGCAGCCATCCTAACGCGGAGGAGCAGTACTTC.

The rearrangement joins TRBV7-3 to TRBJ2-3, with 9 positions matching TRBD1. The junction had 7 bases not matched to a gene; V was cut back by 5 bases and J by 7 bases. Per the germline V gene, CDR1 is SGHTA and CDR2 is FQGTGA. The CDR3 consists of 14 residues. CDR3: CASSVGTGWNTQYF. CDR3 DNA: TGTGCCAGCAGCGTAGGGACAGGGTGGAATACGCAGTATTTT.

This clonotype has just a few counts. This sequence joins TRBV6-1 and TRBJ2-1; D remains unclear. This CDR3 comprises 14 residues. In germline, CDR1 is MNHNS, CDR2 SASEGT. Deletions cut 6 bases from V and 9 bases from J, with 18 bases between. CDR3: CASSQDPLRPEQFF. The CDR3 bases are TGTGCCAGCAGCCAAGACCCTTTACGTCCTGAGCAGTTCTTC.

The chain employs TRBV7-9 and TRBJ1-6; tentatively, D is TRBD1 (5 bases). Germline CDR1 and CDR2: SEHNR and FQNEAQ (reference sequence). Trimming left V 0 bases short and J 14 bases short, with 14 bases between. The CDR3 loop spans 14 amino acids. CDR3 region: CASSLAGTSKTLHF. The CDR3 coding sequence is TGTGCCAGCAGCTTAGCCGGGACCTCTAAGACCCTCCACTTT.

The rearrangement uses TRBV12-3 or TRBV12-4 and TRBJ2-5, with a tentative D call TRBD2 (7 bases). The CDR3 loop spans 15 amino acids. The ends were cut back, 0 bases at V and 5 bases at J, with 13 bases in the middle. CDR3 nucleotides: TGTGCCAGCAGTTTAGCGTTCGAGGGGGGGGAGACCCAGTACTTC. This gives the protein CASSLAFEGGETQYF.

The CDR3 here is CSAGPAGRGKETQYF. CDR3 bases: TGCAGTGCGGGCCCGGCGGGGAGGGGTAAAGAGACCCAGTACTTC. The chain employs TRBV20-1 and TRBJ2-5; TRBD2 aligns across 7 bases. V was pared by 6 bases and J by 3 bases, with 13 bases of the junction left unmatched. CDR1 is DFQATT, CDR2 SNEGSKA, per germline (reference sequence). This CDR3 comprises 15 residues.